This T cell receptor beta chain derives from a study of OX40 agonist ivuxolimab in advanced cancers. Sequencing used immunoSEQ multiplex PCR; TCRdb keeps in-frame clones, though not all of them. The repertoire holds over 90,000 clones, with around 91% as singletons. This CDR3 has 15 amino acids. In germline, CDR1 is MNHEY, CDR2 SMNVEV (reference sequence). Losses at the gene ends were 6 bases for V and 4 bases for J; bases not matched to a gene: 9. This TCR was sampled from an adult with an advanced solid tumor such as melanoma, head and neck, liver or kidney cancer. The input for sequencing was CD4+ or CD8+ T cells sorted from blood, taken in a trial of the OX40 agonist ivuxolimab. The chain links TRBV27 to TRBJ2-5; 9 bases line up with TRBD2. This CDR3 reads CASRRGAGGGETQYF. The CDR3 region has the DNA TGTGCCAGCAGGAGGGGAGCGGGGGGAGGAGAGACCCAGTACTTC.